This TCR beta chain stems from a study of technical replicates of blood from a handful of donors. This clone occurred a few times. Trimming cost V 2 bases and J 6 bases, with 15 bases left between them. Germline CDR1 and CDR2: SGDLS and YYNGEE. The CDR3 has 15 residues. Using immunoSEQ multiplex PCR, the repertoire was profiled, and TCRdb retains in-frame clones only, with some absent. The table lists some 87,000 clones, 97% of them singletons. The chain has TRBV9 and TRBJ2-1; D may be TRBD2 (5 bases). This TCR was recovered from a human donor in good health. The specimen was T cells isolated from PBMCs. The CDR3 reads CASSVGLSRGNEQFF. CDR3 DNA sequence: TGTGCCAGCAGCGTCGGTCTAAGCCGGGGCAATGAGCAGTTCTTC.